Listed below are T cell receptor beta chains from one sample, sequenced in a study of T cells after posttransplantation cyclophosphamide. Sequenced by immunoSEQ multiplex PCR; TCRdb stores in-frame clones only, minus some. The sample comprises 11,000 or so clones, about 95% of which are singletons, and approximately 0.3% rests with the top ten. Sample: naive CD8+ T cells sorted from PBMCs. The receptor source for this set is a young man in good health and a related stem cell transplant donor. CDR3s include the opening cysteine and the closing phenylalanine or tryptophan. The D gene is left open where the match is weak. Expanded clones are given a class, and other clones once, few, many or no size at all.

J	size	V	D	DNA	CDR3
TRBJ2-2	NA	TRBV5-1	NA	TGCGCCAGCAGCCTCCGGGACTCCCAATTGGAGCTGTTTTTT	CASSLRDSQLELFF
TRBJ2-7	NA	TRBV7-9	NA	TGTGCCAGCAGCTTAAGGACAACCTACGAGCAGCACTTC	CASSLRTTYEQHF
TRBJ1-1	NA	TRBV5-1	TRBD1	TGCGCCAGCAGCCCACAGGGGGACAACACTGAAGCTTTCTTT	CASSPQGDNTEAFF
TRBJ1-2	NA	TRBV18	TRBD1	TGTGCCAGCTCAGCAGGGACAGCTAACTATGGCTACACCTTC	CASSAGTANYGYTF
TRBJ2-3	NA	TRBV11-1	TRBD1	TGTGCCAGCAGCTTAGCCGACAGGGGGCCCGCAGATACGCAGTATTTT	CASSLADRGPADTQYF
TRBJ2-7	NA	TRBV6-5	NA	TGTGCCAGTCAGACTTCCCACAACTCCTACGAGCAGTACTTC	CASQTSHNSYEQYF
TRBJ2-7	once	TRBV4-1	NA	TGCGCCAGCAGCCAAGATCTGGCAGGGGATGACGAGCAGTACTTC	CASSQDLAGDDEQYF
TRBJ2-2	NA	TRBV7-9	NA	TGTGCCAGCAGCTTAATCAGGGAAAGGACCACCGGGGAGCTGTTTTTT	CASSLIRERTTGELFF
TRBJ1-2	NA	TRBV19	TRBD1	TGTGCCAGTTCCTACCCGGGACAGTACTATGGCTACACCTTC	CASSYPGQYYGYTF
TRBJ2-1	NA	TRBV2	NA	TGTGCCAGCATCCCAGGCAATCCGTACAATGAGCAGTTCTTC	CASIPGNPYNEQFF
TRBJ2-3	NA	TRBV7-9	NA	TGTGCCAGCAGCCCGGTAGACTTTAGCACAGATACGCAGTATTTT	CASSPVDFSTDTQYF
TRBJ2-1	NA	TRBV15	NA	TGTGCCACCGCCGGGACTTCCTACAATGAGCAGTTCTTC	CATAGTSYNEQFF
TRBJ2-3	once	TRBV7-9	TRBD2	TGTGCCAGCAGCCTCCCGACTAGCGGGGCCCCAGTTACGCAGTATTTT	CASSLPTSGAPVTQYF
TRBJ2-7	NA	TRBV21-1	NA	TGTGCCAGCAGCAGGGCCACAGGGGCCTTCTCCTACGAGCAGTACTTC	CASSRATGAFSYEQYF
TRBJ1-5	NA	TRBV19	TRBD1	TGTGCCAGTAGTACTTGGGGACAGGCAACTCAGCCCCAGCATTTT	CASSTWGQATQPQHF
TRBJ2-7	NA	TRBV4-1	NA	TGCGCCAGCAGCCCATGGACAATCTCCTACGAGCAGTACTTC	CASSPWTISYEQYF
TRBJ1-1	NA	TRBV19	NA	TGTGCCAGTAGTATCACGGGGGGAGACACTGAAGCTTTCTTT	CASSITGGDTEAFF
TRBJ1-5	NA	TRBV27	NA	TGTGCCAGCAGTGCTGGCCTCCCGGGAATTAATCAGCCCCAGCATTTT	CASSAGLPGINQPQHF
TRBJ2-5	NA	TRBV19	NA	TGTGCCAGTAGTATAGTGGGGATGGACCTCCTGGTGGGGGCACGGGAGACCCAGTACTTC	CASSIVGMDLLVGARETQYF
TRBJ1-1	NA	TRBV5-4	NA	TGTGCCAGCAGCTTCTCCAGGAACACTGAAGCTTTCTTT	CASSFSRNTEAFF
TRBJ2-3	NA	TRBV7-9	TRBD2	TGTGCCAGCAGCCCCCCGGGACTAGCTCCGGGCACAGATACGCAGTATTTT	CASSPPGLAPGTDTQYF
TRBJ2-1	NA	TRBV7-2	NA	TGTGCCAGCAGCTCAATGGAGGGGCAGACTGAGCAGTTCTTC	CASSSMEGQTEQFF
TRBJ1-2	NA	TRBV5-1	TRBD1	TGCGCCAGCAGCCCAATGGACAGGGTGGACTATGGCTACACCTTC	CASSPMDRVDYGYTF
TRBJ1-1	NA	TRBV6-1	TRBD1	TGTGCCACCTCAGGGGGTTCTGAAGCTTTCTTT	CATSGGSEAFF
TRBJ1-5	once	TRBV6-1	TRBD1	TGTGCCAGCAGCGAACACGGGACAGCGGTGGTTAGCAATCAGCCCCAGCATTTT	CASSEHGTAVVSNQPQHF
TRBJ2-1	NA	TRBV2	TRBD2	TGTGCCAGCAGTGAAGCGATTCCACTAGCGGGGGGGTATGAGCAGTTCTTC	CASSEAIPLAGGYEQFF
TRBJ2-7	NA	TRBV4-1	TRBD1	TGCGCCAGCAGCCAAGATCCGACAGGGTCCTACGAGCAGTACTTC	CASSQDPTGSYEQYF
TRBJ2-5	once	TRBV7-9	TRBD2	TGTGCCAGCAGCCCCTCTAGGACTAGCGGTGAAGAGACCCAGTACTTC	CASSPSRTSGEETQYF
TRBJ1-2	NA	TRBV27	TRBD1	TGTGCCAGCGGTTTATCCGGGACAGGGCCAATCGGCTACACCTTC	CASGLSGTGPIGYTF
TRBJ2-1	NA	TRBV5-8	TRBD2	TGTGCCAGCAGCCATACTAGCGGGGGTTCCCCCTACAATGAGCAGTTCTTC	CASSHTSGGSPYNEQFF
TRBJ1-5	once	TRBV6-5	NA	TGTGCCAGCAGTTATCAGGGCGGTCAGCCCCAGCATTTT	CASSYQGGQPQHF
TRBJ1-1	once	TRBV18	TRBD1	TGTGCCAGCTCACCTAGACAGGGAGGAACTGAAGCTTTCTTT	CASSPRQGGTEAFF
TRBJ1-4	NA	TRBV4-1	NA	TGCGCCAGCAGCCAAGGAGGCCAGCGGTGGGATGAAAAACTGTTTTTT	CASSQGGQRWDEKLFF